A single sample gave rise to the 4 T cell receptor beta chains below, sequenced in a study of blood T cell repertoires in COVID-19. The table came from immunoSEQ multiplex PCR; TCRdb's copy has only in-frame clones and leaves some out. The sample consists of about 160,000 clones, 75% to 90% of them appearing once. The sequenced material came from peripheral blood. Source of these receptors: a human donor with acute or convalescent COVID-19. The donor label of this sample is uncertain.

The genes are TRBV18 and TRBJ1-2; 7 bases map to TRBD1. The ends lost 2 bases at V and 4 bases at J; junction bases unmatched: 4. Germline CDR1 and CDR2: KGHSH and LQKENI. The CDR3 is 14 residues long. For the CDR3, the DNA is TGTGCCAGCTCACCATCGACAGGGCTCTATGGCTACACCTTC. It encodes CASSPSTGLYGYTF.

This rearrangement joins TRBV7-3 to TRBJ2-1; tentatively, D is TRBD2 (6 bases). The V and J ends lost 5 bases and 9 bases respectively, with 11 bases between them. This CDR3 is built from 12 residues. From germline, CDR1 is SGHTA and CDR2 FQGTGA. Here the CDR3 DNA reads TGTGCCAGCAGCCTTAGCGGAAGTGAGCAGTTCTTC. It is translated as CASSLSGSEQFF.

The chain couples TRBV25-1 to TRBJ2-3; a weak D match, TRBD1 (5 bases). This CDR3 region has 14 residues. Trimming took 5 bases from V and 6 from J, leaving 15 bases between them. CDR1 and CDR2 from the germline V gene are MGHDK and SYGVNS. In DNA, the CDR3 is TGTGCCAGCAGTATTAGCAGGGTGAGGGATACGCAGTATTTT. Amino acids: CASSISRVRDTQYF.

V and J are TRBV7-2 and TRBJ2-3; D is perhaps TRBD1 (5 bases). CDR3 length: 13 residues. Trimming took off 8 bases at V and 2 bases at J, with 11 bases between the two ends. CDR1 and CDR2 from the germline V gene are SGHTA and FQGNSA. As DNA, the CDR3 is TGTGCCAGCGCTGGACAATTCACAGATACGCAGTATTTT. Translation gives CASAGQFTDTQYF. Based on the CDR3 plus reference TRBV7-2 and TRBJ2-3, the full variable domain is GAGVSQSPSNKVTEKGKDVELRCDPISGHTALYWYRQSLGQGLEFLIYFQGNSAPDKSGLPSDRFSAERTGGSVSTLTIQRTQQEDSAVYLCASAGQFTDTQYFGPGTRLTVL.